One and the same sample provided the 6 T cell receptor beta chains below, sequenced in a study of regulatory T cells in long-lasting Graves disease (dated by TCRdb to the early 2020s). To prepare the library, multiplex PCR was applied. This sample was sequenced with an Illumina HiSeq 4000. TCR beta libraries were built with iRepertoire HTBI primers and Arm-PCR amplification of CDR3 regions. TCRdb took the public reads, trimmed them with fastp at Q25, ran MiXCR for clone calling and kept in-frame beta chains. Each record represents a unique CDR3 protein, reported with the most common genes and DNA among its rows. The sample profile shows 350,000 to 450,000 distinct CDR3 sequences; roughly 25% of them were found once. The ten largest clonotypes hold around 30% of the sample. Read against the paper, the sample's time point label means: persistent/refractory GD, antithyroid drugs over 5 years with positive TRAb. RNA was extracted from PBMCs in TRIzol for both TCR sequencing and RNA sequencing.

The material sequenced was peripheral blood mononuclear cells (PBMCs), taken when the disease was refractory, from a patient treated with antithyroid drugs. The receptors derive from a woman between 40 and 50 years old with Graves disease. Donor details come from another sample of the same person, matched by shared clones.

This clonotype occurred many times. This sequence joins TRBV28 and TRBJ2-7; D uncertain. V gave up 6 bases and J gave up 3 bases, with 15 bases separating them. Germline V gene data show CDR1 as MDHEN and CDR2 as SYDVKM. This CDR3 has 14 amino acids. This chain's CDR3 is CASSSLVGVYEQYF. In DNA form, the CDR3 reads TGTGCCAGCAGCTCCCTGGTGGGCGTCTACGAGCAGTACTTC.

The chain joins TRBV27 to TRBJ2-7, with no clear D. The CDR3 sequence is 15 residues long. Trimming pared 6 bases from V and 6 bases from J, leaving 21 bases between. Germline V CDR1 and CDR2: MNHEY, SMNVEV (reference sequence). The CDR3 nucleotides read TGTGCCAGCAGCCCCCGTTTCGTCCTAAATGGCGAGCAGTACTTC. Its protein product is CASSPRFVLNGEQYF.

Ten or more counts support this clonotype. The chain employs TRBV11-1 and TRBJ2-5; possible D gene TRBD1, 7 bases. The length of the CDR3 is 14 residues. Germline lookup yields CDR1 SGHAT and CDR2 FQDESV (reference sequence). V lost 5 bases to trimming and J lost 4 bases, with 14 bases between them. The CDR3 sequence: CASSQDREAETQYF. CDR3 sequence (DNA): TGTGCCAGCAGCCAAGACAGGGAGGCAGAGACCCAGTACTTC.

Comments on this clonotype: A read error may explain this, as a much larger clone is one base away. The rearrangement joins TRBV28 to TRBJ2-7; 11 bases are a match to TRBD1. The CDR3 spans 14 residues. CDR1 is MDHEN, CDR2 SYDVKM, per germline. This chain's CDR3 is CASSWDRGYYEQCF. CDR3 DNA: TGTGCCAGCAGTTGGGACAGGGGGTATTACGAGCAGTGCTTC.

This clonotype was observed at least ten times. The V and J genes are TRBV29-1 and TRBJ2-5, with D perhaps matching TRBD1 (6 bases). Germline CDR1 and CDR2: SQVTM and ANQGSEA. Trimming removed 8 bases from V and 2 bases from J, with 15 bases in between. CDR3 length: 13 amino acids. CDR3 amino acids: CSTLDRTQETQYF. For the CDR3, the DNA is TGCAGCACCCTAGACAGGACGCAAGAGACCCAGTACTTC.

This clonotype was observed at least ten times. The CDR3 reads CASTSFAGVEQYF. CDR3 nucleotide sequence: TGTGCCAGCACCTCGTTCGCGGGAGTCGAGCAGTACTTC. The chain combines TRBV6-1 with TRBJ2-7, with 7 nucleotides matching TRBD2. Germline assignment: CDR1 MNHNS and CDR2 SASEGT. This CDR3 has 13 amino acids. Trimming cost V 7 bases and J 6 bases; bases outside gene matches: 9.